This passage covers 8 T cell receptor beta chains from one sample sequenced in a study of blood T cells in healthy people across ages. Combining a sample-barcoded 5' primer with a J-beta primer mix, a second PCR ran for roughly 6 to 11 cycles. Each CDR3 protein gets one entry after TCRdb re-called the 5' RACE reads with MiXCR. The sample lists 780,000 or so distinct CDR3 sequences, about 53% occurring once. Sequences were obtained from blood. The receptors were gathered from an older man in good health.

CDR3 sequence reads: CASSSYLGGKETQYF. DNA of the CDR3: TGTGCCAGCAGCTCATACCTAGGGGGGAAGGAGACCCAGTACTTC. The V gene is TRBV3-1, the J gene TRBJ2-5; D possibly matches TRBD1 or TRBD2 (6 bases each). This CDR3 region has 15 residues. Deletions cut 5 bases from V and 5 bases from J, with 18 bases between. Germline V gene sequence: CDR1 LGHDT, CDR2 YNNKEL (reference sequence).

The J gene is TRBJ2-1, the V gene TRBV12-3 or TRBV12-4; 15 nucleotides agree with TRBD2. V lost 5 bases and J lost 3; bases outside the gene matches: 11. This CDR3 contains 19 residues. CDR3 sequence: CASSLLRTSGRAVYNEQFF. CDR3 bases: TGTGCCAGCAGTCTCTTGAGGACTAGCGGGAGGGCTGTCTACAATGAGCAGTTCTTC.

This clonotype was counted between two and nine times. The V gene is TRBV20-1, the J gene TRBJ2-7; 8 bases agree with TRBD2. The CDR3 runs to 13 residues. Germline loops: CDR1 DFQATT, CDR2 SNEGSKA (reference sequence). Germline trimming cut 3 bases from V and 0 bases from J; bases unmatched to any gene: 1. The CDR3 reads CSASGRASYEQYF. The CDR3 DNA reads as TGCAGTGCTAGCGGGAGGGCCTCCTACGAGCAGTACTTC.

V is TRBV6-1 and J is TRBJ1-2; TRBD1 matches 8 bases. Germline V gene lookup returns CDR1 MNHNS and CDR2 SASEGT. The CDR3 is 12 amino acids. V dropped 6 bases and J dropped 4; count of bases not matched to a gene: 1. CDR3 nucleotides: TGTGCCAGCAGGGACAGGGTCTATGGCTACACCTTC. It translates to CASRDRVYGYTF.

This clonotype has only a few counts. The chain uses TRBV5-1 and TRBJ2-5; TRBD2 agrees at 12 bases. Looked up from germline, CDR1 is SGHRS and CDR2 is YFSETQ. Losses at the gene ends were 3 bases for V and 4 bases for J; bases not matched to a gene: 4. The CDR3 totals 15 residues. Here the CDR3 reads CASSSGLAGSETQYF. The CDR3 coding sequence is TGCGCCAGCAGCTCCGGACTAGCGGGATCAGAGACCCAGTACTTC.

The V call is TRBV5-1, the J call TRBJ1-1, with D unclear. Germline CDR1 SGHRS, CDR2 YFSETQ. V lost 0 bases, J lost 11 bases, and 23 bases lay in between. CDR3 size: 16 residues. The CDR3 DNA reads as TGCGCCAGCAGCTTGGCCGCTGAGCGCTACCAATCGGGGGCTTTCTTT. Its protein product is CASSLAAERYQSGAFF. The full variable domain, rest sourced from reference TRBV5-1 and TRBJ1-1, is KAGVTQTPRYLIKTRGQQVTLSCSPISGHRSVSWYQQTPGQGLQFLFEYFSETQRNKGNFPGRFSGRQFSNSRSEMNVSTLELGDSALYLCASSLAAERYQSGAFFGQGTRLTVV.

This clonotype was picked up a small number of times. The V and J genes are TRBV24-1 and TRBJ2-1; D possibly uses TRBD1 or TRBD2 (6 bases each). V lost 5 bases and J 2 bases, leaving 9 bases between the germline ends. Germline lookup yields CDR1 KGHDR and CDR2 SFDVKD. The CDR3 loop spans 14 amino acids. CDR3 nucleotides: TGTGCCACCAGTGGGGGGGCCCCCTACAATGAGCAGTTCTTC. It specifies CATSGGAPYNEQFF.

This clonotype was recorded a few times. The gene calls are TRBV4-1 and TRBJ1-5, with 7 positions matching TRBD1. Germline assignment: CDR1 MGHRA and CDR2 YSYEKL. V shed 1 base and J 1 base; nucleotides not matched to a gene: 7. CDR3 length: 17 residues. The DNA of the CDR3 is TGCGCCAGCAGCCAAGTCTGGGCGGGACAGAGCAATCAGCCCCAGCATTTT. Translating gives CASSQVWAGQSNQPQHF.